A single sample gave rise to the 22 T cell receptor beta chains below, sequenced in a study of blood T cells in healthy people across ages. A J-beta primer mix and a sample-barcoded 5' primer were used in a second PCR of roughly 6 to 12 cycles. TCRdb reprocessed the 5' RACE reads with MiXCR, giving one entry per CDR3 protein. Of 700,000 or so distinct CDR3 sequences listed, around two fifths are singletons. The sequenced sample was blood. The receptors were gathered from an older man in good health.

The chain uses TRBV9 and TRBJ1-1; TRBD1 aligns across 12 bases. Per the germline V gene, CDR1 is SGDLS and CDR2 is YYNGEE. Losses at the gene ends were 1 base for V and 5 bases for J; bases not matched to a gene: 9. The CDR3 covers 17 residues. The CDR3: CASSVRGTGGVSTEAFF. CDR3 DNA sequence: TGTGCCAGCAGCGTAAGGGGGACAGGGGGCGTCTCGACTGAAGCTTTCTTT.

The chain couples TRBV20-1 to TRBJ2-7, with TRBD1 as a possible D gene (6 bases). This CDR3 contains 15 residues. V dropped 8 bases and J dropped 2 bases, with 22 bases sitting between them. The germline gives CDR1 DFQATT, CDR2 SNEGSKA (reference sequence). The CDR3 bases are TGCAGTCCCACCCCCGGGACACAATTCCCCTACGAGCAGTACTTC. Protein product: CSPTPGTQFPYEQYF.

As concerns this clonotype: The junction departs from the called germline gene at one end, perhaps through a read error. This CDR3 is CASSPVAGADVLTF. The CDR3 DNA reads TGTGCCAGCTCACCAGTGGCTGGGGCCGACGTCCTGACTTTC. This rearrangement joins TRBV18 to TRBJ2-6; D may be TRBD1 (5 bases). The germline V gene encodes CDR1 KGHSH and CDR2 LQKENI. There are 14 residues in the CDR3.

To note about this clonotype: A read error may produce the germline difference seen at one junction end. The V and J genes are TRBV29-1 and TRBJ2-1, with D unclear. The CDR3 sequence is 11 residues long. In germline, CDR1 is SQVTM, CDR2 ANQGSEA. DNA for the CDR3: TGCAGCGTCGAAGAAACCCACGAGCAGTTCTTC. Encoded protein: CSVEETHEQFF.

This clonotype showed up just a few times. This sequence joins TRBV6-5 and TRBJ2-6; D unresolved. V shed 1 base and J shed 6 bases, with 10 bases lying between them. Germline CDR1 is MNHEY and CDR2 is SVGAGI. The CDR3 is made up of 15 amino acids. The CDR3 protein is CASSYWHAEANVLTF. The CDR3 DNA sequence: TGTGCCAGCAGTTACTGGCATGCCGAGGCCAACGTCCTGACTTTC.

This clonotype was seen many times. CDR3 residues: CASSFGSATYNEQFF. CDR3 nucleotides: TGTGCCAGCAGCTTTGGAAGTGCTACCTACAATGAGCAGTTCTTC. V gene TRBV7-2 combines with J gene TRBJ2-1; no definite D call. Looked up from germline, CDR1 is SGHTA and CDR2 is FQGNSA. Trimming stripped 3 bases from V and 2 bases from J, with 11 bases between. This CDR3 has 15 residues.

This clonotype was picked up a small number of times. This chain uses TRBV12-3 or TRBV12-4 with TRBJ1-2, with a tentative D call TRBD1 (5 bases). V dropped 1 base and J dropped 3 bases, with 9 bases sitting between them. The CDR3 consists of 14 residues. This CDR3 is CASSLDTGYYGYTF. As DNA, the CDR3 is TGTGCCAGCAGTTTAGACACAGGTTACTATGGCTACACCTTC.

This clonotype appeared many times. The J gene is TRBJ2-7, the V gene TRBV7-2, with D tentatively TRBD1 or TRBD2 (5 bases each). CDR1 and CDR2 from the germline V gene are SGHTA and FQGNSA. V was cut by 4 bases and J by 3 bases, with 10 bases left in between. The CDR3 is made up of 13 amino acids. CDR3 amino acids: CASSSWGYYEQYF. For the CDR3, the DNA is TGTGCCAGCAGCTCGTGGGGGTACTACGAGCAGTACTTC. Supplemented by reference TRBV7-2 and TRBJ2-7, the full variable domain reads GAGVSQSPSNKVTEKGKDVELRCDPISGHTALYWYRQSLGQGLEFLIYFQGNSAPDKSGLPSDRFSAERTGGSVSTLTIQRTQQEDSAVYLCASSSWGYYEQYFGPGTRLTVT.

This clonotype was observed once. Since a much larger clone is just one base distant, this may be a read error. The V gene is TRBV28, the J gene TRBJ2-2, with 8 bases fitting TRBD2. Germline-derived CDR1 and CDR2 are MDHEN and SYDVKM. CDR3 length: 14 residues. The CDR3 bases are TGTGCCACAATAGCGGGGAGCAACACCGGGGAGCCGTTTTTT. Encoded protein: CATIAGSNTGEPFF.

The CDR3: CSARDVPGGGNEQFF. Here the CDR3 DNA reads TGCAGTGCTAGAGACGTGCCGGGGGGAGGCAATGAGCAGTTCTTC. The V call is TRBV20-1, the J call TRBJ2-1; 7 bases agree with TRBD2. The CDR3 is made up of 15 amino acids. The V and J ends lost 0 bases and 6 bases, in that order; junction bases with no gene match: 8. Germline CDR1 reads DFQATT; CDR2 reads SNEGSKA (reference sequence).

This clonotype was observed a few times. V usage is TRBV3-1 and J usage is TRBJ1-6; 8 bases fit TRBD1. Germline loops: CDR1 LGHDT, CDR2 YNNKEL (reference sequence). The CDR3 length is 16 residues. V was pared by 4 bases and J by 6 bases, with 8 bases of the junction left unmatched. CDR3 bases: TGTGCCAGCAGCCTCCGGACAGGGTCCGCTAATTCACCCCTCCACTTT. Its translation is CASSLRTGSANSPLHF.

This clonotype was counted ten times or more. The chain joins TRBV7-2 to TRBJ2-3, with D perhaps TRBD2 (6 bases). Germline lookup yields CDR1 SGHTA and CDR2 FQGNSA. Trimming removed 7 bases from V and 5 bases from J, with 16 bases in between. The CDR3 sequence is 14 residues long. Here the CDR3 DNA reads TGTGCCAGCACCTTGGGGGGTAGTATAGATACGCAGTATTTT. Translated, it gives CASTLGGSIDTQYF.

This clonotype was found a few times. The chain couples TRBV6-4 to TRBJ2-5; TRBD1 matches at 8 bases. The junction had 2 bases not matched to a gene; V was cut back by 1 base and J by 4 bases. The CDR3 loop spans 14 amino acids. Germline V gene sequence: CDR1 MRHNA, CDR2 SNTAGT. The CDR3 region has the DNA TGTGCCAGCAGTGACTTAACAGGGGGAGAGACCCAGTACTTC. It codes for CASSDLTGGETQYF.

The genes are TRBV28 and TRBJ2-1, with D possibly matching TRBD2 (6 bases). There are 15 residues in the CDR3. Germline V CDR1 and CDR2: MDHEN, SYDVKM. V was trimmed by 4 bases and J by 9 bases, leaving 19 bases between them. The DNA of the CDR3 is TGTGCCAGCAGTTCCCCGGGGACTCTTCGGGGTGAGCAGTTCTTC. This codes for CASSSPGTLRGEQFF.

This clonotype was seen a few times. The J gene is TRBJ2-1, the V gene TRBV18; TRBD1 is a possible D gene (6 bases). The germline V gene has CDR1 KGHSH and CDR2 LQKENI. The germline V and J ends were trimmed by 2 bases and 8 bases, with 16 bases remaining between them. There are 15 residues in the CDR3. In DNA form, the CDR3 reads TGTGCCAGCTCACCAACAGGGTCCACTACGGATGAGCAGTTCTTC. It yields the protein CASSPTGSTTDEQFF.

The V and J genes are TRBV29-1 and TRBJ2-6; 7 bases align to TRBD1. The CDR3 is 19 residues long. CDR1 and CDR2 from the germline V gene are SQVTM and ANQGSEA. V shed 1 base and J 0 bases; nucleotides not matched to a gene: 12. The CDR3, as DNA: TGCAGCGTTGAAGGGGAGAGGCCAGGGGGTCTCTCTGGGGCCAACGTCCTGACTTTC. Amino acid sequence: CSVEGERPGGLSGANVLTF.

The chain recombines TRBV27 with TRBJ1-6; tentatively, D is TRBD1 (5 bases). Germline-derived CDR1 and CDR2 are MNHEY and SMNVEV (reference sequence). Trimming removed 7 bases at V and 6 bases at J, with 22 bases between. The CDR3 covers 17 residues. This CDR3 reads CASTSITGVGSNSPLHF. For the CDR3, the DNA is TGTGCCAGCACTTCGATTACGGGGGTGGGCTCTAATTCACCCCTCCACTTT.

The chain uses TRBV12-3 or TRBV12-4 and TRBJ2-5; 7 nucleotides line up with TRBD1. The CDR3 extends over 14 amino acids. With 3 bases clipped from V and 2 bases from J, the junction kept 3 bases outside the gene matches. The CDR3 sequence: CASSLGQQQETQYF. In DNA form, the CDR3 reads TGTGCCAGCAGTTTGGGACAGCAACAAGAGACCCAGTACTTC.

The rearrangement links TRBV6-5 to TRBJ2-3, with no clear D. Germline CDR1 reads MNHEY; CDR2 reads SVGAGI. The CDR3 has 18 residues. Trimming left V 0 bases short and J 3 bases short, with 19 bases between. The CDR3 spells CASSYSREVNLKTDTQYF. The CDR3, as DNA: TGTGCCAGCAGTTACTCAAGGGAAGTCAACCTAAAGACAGATACGCAGTATTTT.

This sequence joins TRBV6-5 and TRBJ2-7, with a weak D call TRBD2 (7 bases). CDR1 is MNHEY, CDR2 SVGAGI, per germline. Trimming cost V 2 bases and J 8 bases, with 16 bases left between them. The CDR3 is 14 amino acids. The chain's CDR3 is CASSYGGGARKQYF. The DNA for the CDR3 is TGTGCCAGCAGTTACGGTGGGGGGGCGCGCAAGCAGTACTTC.

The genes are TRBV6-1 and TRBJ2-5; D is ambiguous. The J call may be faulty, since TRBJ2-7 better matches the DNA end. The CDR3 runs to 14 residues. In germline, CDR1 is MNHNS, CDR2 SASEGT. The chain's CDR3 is CASSDGRAGYEQYF. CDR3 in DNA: TGTGCCAGCAGTGATGGACGGGCCGGATACGAGCAGTACTTC.

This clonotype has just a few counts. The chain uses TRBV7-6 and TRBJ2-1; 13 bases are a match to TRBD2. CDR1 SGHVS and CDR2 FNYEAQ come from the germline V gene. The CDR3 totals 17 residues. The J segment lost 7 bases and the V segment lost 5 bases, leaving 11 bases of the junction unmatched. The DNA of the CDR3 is TGTGCCAGCAGCCGTCGATCCGGGACTAGCGGGAAAAATGAGCAGTTCTTC. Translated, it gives CASSRRSGTSGKNEQFF. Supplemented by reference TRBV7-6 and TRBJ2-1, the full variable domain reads GAGVSQSPRYKVTKRGQDVALRCDPISGHVSLYWYRQALGQGPEFLTYFNYEAQQDKSGLPNDRFSAERPEGSISTLTIQRTEQRDSAMYRCASSRRSGTSGKNEQFFGPGTRLTVL.